The 13 T cell receptor beta chains below were found in one sample sequenced in a study of blood T cells in healthy people across ages. It was with a sample-barcoded 5' primer and a J-beta primer mix that a second PCR of roughly 6 to 11 cycles was run. Each CDR3 protein gets one entry after TCRdb re-called the 5' RACE reads with MiXCR. Altogether about 380,000 distinct CDR3 sequences are present, about half being singletons, with the ten largest covering around 50%. The sequencing sample was made of blood. All receptors come from a man aged 60-69 years in good health.

The chain carries TRBV4-2 and TRBJ2-3; the D gene is possibly TRBD1 (5 bases). V was trimmed by 2 bases and J by 2 bases, leaving 17 bases between them. CDR3 length equals 17 residues. The germline V gene encodes CDR1 LGHNA and CDR2 YNFKEQ. The CDR3 sequence: CASSQPGASENTDTQYF. For the CDR3, the DNA is TGTGCCAGCAGCCAACCTGGGGCGAGCGAGAACACAGATACGCAGTATTTT.

This clonotype has at least ten counts. This chain uses TRBV20-1 with TRBJ2-1; 9 positions agree with TRBD2. This CDR3 comprises 14 residues. V trimming: 1 base; J trimming: 5 bases; junction bases outside the gene matches: 3. Germline values: CDR1 DFQATT, CDR2 SNEGSKA (reference sequence). CDR3 residues: CSARAGTSHNEQFF. The CDR3 DNA sequence: TGCAGTGCTAGAGCCGGGACTAGCCACAATGAGCAGTTCTTC.

This chain uses TRBV4-1 with TRBJ2-1; a weak D match, TRBD2 (6 bases). CDR3 size: 16 residues. Per the germline V gene, CDR1 is MGHRA and CDR2 is YSYEKL. The V and J ends lost 1 base and 4 bases respectively, with 14 bases between them. CDR3 nucleotide sequence: TGCGCCAGCAGCCAAGCGACGCGGGGCGGTTACAATGAGCAGTTCTTC. Translating gives CASSQATRGGYNEQFF.

The chain couples TRBV7-9 to TRBJ1-1; D not resolved. The CDR3 totals 12 residues. Trimming left V 0 bases short and J 4 bases short, with 3 bases between. The germline V gene encodes CDR1 SEHNR and CDR2 FQNEAQ (reference sequence). CDR3: CASSLAPTEAFF. In DNA form, the CDR3 reads TGTGCCAGCAGCTTAGCCCCCACTGAAGCTTTCTTT.

As for this clonotype: A single base separates this from a much larger clone, so it may be a read error. The V gene is TRBV20-1, the J gene TRBJ2-1; TRBD2 matches at 8 bases. The DNA end lines up better with TRBJ2-7; the J call may be wrong. CDR1 and CDR2 (germline): DFQATT, SNEGSKA (reference sequence). The CDR3 spans 14 residues. The CDR3, as DNA: TGCAGTGCTACCCGGACTAGCCAGGGCGATGAGCAGTACTTC. This encodes CSATRTSQGDEQYF.

The V and J genes are TRBV20-1 and TRBJ1-1; 7 nucleotides align to TRBD1. Germline V lookup: CDR1 DFQATT, CDR2 SNEGSKA (reference sequence). This CDR3 spans 11 amino acids. V gave up 5 bases and J gave up 3 bases; unmatched junction bases: 0. CDR3: CSAGTDTEAFF. Written as DNA, the CDR3 is TGCAGTGCTGGGACAGACACTGAAGCTTTCTTT.

The chain employs TRBV29-1 and TRBJ2-3, with D unclear. Germline CDR1 and CDR2: SQVTM and ANQGSEA. The CDR3 sequence is 13 residues long. Trimming pared 4 bases from V and 5 bases from J, leaving 13 bases between. This CDR3 reads CSVVVGNIDTQYF. CDR3 in DNA: TGCAGCGTTGTGGTTGGGAATATAGATACGCAGTATTTT.

The gene calls are TRBV6-1 and TRBJ1-1; unclear D gene. Germline CDR1 and CDR2: MNHNS and SASEGT. V was shortened by 3 bases and J by 1 base, with 3 bases between the two germline ends. This CDR3 region has 12 residues. The CDR3 region is CASSDQNTEAFF. The DNA for the CDR3 is TGTGCCAGCAGTGACCAGAACACTGAAGCTTTCTTT.

The chain couples TRBV20-1 to TRBJ2-5; D ambiguous. The tail of the sequence fits TRBJ2-7 better, so the J call may be wrong. The CDR3 is made up of 14 amino acids. CDR1 and CDR2 (germline): DFQATT, SNEGSKA (reference sequence). CDR3 loop: CSARDIGLPYEQYF. The DNA of the CDR3 is TGCAGTGCTAGAGATATCGGCCTCCCCTACGAGCAGTACTTC.

The V gene is TRBV4-3, the J gene TRBJ2-3; a weak D match, TRBD2 (6 bases). There are 17 residues in the CDR3. CDR1 LGHNA and CDR2 YSLEER come from the germline V gene. V lost 5 bases to trimming and J lost 2 bases, with 20 bases between them. CDR3 DNA: TGCGCCAGCAGCTCCGGACCGGGAGACCTCACCACAGATACGCAGTATTTT. As protein: CASSSGPGDLTTDTQYF.

The rearrangement uses TRBV6-2 or TRBV6-3 and TRBJ2-7; D is perhaps TRBD1 or TRBD2 (5 bases each). Germline CDR1 is MNHEY and CDR2 is SVGEGT. The CDR3 spans 13 residues. The germline V and J ends were trimmed by 8 bases and 0 bases, with 11 bases remaining between them. For the CDR3, the DNA is TGTGCCAGCGGGACCTTGCCCTCCTACGAGCAGTACTTC. Translation: CASGTLPSYEQYF.

This chain uses TRBV7-2 with TRBJ2-6; 8 nucleotides line up with TRBD2. The length of the CDR3 is 15 residues. Trimming removed 8 bases from V and 4 bases from J; junction bases left unmatched: 7. Germline CDR1 reads SGHTA; CDR2 reads FQGNSA. CDR3 in amino acids: CASRPGGLGANVLTF. The CDR3 DNA reads as TGTGCCAGCCGACCGGGAGGGCTCGGGGCCAACGTCCTGACTTTC.

CDR3 in DNA: TGCAGTGCGATAGGACGCAACTATGGCTACACCTTC. Its translation: CSAIGRNYGYTF. The gene calls are TRBV20-1 and TRBJ1-2; D call uncertain. The length of the CDR3 is 12 residues. V lost 6 bases to trimming and J lost 2 bases, with 10 bases between them. Germline V gene lookup returns CDR1 DFQATT and CDR2 SNEGSKA (reference sequence).